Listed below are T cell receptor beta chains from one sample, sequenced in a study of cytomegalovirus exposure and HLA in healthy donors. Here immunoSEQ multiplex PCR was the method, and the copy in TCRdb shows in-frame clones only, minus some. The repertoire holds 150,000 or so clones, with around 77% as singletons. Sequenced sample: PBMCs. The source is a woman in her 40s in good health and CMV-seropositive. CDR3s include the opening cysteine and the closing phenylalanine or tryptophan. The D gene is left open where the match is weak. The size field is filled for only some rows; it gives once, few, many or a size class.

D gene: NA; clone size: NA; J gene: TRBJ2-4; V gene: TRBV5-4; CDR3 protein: CASSSTGENIQYF; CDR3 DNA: TGTGCCAGCAGCTCGACGGGGGAGAACATTCAGTACTTC
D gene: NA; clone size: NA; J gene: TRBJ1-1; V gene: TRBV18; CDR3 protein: CASSPSKNTEAFF; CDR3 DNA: TGTGCCAGCTCACCTAGTAAAAACACTGAAGCTTTCTTT
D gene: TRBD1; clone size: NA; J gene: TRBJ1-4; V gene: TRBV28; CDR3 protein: CASSPDRGRTNEKLFF; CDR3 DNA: TGTGCCAGCAGCCCGGACAGGGGGCGCACTAATGAAAAACTGTTTTTT
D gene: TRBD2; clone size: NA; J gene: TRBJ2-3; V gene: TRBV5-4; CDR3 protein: CASSGKAGPSSTDTQYF; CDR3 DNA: TGTGCCAGCAGCGGAAAAGCGGGGCCCTCTAGCACAGATACGCAGTATTTT
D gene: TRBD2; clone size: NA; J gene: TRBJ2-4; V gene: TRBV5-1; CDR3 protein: CASSPRLAGGKNIQYF; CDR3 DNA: TGCGCCAGCAGCCCTCGACTAGCGGGGGGGAAAAACATTCAGTACTTC
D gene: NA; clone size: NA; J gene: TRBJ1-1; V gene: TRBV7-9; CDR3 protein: CASILEGIVNTEAFF; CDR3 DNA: TGTGCCAGCATTCTGGAGGGGATAGTTAACACTGAAGCTTTCTTT
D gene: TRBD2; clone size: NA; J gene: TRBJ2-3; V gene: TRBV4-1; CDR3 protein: CASSLYSQGLARTDTQYF; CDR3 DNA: TGCGCCAGCAGCCTATACTCTCAGGGACTAGCGAGGACAGATACGCAGTATTTT
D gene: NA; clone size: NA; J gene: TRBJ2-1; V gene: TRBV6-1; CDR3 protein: CASSEVGHGGNEQFF; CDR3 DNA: TGTGCCAGCAGTGAAGTTGGCCATGGGGGGAATGAGCAGTTCTTC
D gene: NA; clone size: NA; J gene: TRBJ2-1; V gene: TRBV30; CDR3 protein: CAWSGGLADNEQFF; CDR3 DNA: TGTGCCTGGAGTGGGGGACTGGCGGACAATGAGCAGTTCTTC
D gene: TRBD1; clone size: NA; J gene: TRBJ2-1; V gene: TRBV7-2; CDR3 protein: CASSLYGQGSSYNEQFF; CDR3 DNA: TGTGCCAGCAGCTTATACGGACAGGGGAGCTCCTACAATGAGCAGTTCTTC
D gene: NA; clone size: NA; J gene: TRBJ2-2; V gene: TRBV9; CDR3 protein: CASSVRGYTGELFF; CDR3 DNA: TGTGCCAGCAGCGTTCGCGGCTACACCGGGGAGCTGTTTTTT
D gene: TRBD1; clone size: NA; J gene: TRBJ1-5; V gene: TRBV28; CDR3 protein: CASSLRTGSNQPQHF; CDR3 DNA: TGTGCCAGCAGCCTTAGGACAGGGAGCAATCAGCCCCAGCATTTT
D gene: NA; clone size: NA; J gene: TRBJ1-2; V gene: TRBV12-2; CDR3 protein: CASRLEIQGARGYGYTF; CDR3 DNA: TGTGCAAGTCGCTTAGAAATACAGGGGGCGCGTGGCTATGGCTACACCTTC
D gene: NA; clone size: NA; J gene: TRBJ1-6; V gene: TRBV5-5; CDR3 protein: CASSLEDRHNSPLHF; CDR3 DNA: TGTGCCAGCAGCTTGGAGGACAGACATAATTCACCCCTCCACTTT
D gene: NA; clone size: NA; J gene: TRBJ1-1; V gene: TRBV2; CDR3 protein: CASSRQRNTEAFF; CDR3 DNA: TGTGCCAGCAGTAGACAGAGGAACACTGAAGCTTTCTTT
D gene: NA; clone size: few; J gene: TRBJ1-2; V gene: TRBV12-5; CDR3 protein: CASGLVTSDRSHYGYTF; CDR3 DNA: TGTGCTAGTGGTTTGGTGACCTCGGACAGATCTCACTATGGCTACACCTTC
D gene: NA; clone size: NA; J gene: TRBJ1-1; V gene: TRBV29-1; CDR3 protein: CSVGPGLGNTEAFF; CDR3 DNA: TGCAGCGTTGGCCCAGGGTTGGGGAACACTGAAGCTTTCTTT
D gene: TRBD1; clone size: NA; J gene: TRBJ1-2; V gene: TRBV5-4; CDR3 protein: CASNRQGTNYGYTF; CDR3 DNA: TGTGCCAGCAACCGACAGGGAACTAACTATGGCTACACCTTC
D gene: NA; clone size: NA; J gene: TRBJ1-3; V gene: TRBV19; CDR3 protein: CASSLGAGNTIYF; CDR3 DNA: TGTGCCAGTAGTCTGGGAGCAGGAAACACCATATATTTT
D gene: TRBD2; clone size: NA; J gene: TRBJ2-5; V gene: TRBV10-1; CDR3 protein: CASSESKGPSGDQETQYF; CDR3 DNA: TGCGCCAGCAGTGAGTCGAAGGGTCCTAGCGGAGATCAAGAGACCCAGTACTTC
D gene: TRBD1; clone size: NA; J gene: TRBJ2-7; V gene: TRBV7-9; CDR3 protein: CASSEAKPYRGYEQYF; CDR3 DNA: TGTGCCAGCAGCGAGGCAAAACCTTACAGGGGCTACGAGCAGTACTTC
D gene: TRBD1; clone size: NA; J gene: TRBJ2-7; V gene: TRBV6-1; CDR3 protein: CASSVTGGTYEQYF; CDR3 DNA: TGTGCCAGCAGTGTGACAGGGGGCACCTACGAGCAGTACTTC
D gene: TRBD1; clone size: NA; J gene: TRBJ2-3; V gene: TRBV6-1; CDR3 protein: CASSQTGVGTDTQYF; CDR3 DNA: TGTGCCAGCAGTCAGACAGGGGTAGGCACAGATACGCAGTATTTT
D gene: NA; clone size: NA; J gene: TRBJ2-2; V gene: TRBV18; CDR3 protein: CASSPFSQGGRAGELFF; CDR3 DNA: TGTGCCAGCTCACCATTTTCGCAGGGTGGCCGAGCCGGGGAGCTGTTTTTT
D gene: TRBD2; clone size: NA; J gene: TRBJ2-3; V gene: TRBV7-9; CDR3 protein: CASSLRGGNTDTQYF; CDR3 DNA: TGTGCCAGCAGCTTACGGGGGGGGAACACAGATACGCAGTATTTT
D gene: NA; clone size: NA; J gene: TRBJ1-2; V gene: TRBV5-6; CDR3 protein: CASEVSDSRNYGYTF; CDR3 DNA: TGTGCCAGCGAGGTCTCGGACAGCCGGAACTATGGCTACACCTTC
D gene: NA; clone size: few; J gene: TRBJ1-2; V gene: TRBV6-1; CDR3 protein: CASSDGEVGKEGYTF; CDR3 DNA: TGTGCCAGCAGTGACGGAGAGGTAGGAAAAGAAGGCTACACCTTC
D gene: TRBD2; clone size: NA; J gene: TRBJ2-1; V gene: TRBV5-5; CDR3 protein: CASSAGLADINEQFF; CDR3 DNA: TGTGCCAGCAGCGCAGGACTAGCGGACATCAATGAGCAGTTCTTC
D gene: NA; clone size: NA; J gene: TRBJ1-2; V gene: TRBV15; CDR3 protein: CATSRDSVEAAAGYTF; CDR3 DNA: TGTGCCACCAGCAGAGATTCGGTGGAGGCCGCTGCGGGCTACACCTTC
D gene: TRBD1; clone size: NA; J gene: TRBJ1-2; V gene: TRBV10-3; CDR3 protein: CAISNGQGEYGYTF; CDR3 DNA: TGTGCCATCAGTAATGGTCAGGGGGAATATGGCTACACCTTC
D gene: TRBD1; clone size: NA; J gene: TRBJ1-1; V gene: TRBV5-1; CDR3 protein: CASSGLTGPAGTEAFF; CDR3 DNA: TGCGCCAGCAGCGGGCTGACAGGGCCCGCCGGCACTGAAGCTTTCTTT
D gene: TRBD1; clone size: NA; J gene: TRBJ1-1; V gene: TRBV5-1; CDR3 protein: CASSEQGATEAFF; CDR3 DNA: TGCGCCAGCTCGGAACAGGGGGCGACTGAAGCTTTCTTT
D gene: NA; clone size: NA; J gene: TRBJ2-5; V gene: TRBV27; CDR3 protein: CASSRLSIQETQYF; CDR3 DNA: TGTGCCAGCAGCCGACTTTCCATCCAAGAGACCCAGTACTTC